The present entry profiles one T cell receptor beta chain with its context. Its specificity is not known. This sample is drawn from a study of T cell responses to AZD1222 COVID-19 vaccine. V lost 1 base and J 8 bases, leaving 11 bases between the germline ends. CDR1 LNHNV and CDR2 YYDKDF come from the germline V gene (reference sequence). The CDR3 length is 13 residues. General study points: Recipients of AZD1222 seropositive at baseline numbered only five or six. Researchers report vaccine-associated CD4 TCRs spanning spike, with dominance at 160-218 and 743-854. With two AZD1222 doses given, Spike-specific TCR breadth and depth both rose.

The assay was immunoSEQ multiplex PCR, and TCRdb's table has in-frame clones only and misses some. The sample lists approximately 140,000 clones, 80% to 90% occurring once. The sample in question was peripheral blood, obtained on day 0 of AZD1222 vaccination. V and J are TRBV15 and TRBJ1-2, with D maybe TRBD1 (5 bases). This clonotype was sampled from an adult in good health. The DNA of the CDR3 is TGTGCCACCAGCAGAGCAGGGTCTGGAGGCTACACCTTC. Its protein is CATSRAGSGGYTF.